Shown below are 5 T cell receptor beta chains from a single sample sequenced in a study of blood T cell repertoires in COVID-19. This table comes from immunoSEQ multiplex PCR, and its TCRdb copy is limited to in-frame clones, with some not included. The table includes 60,000 to 70,000 clones, about 91% detected once. The sample was peripheral blood. Receptors originate from a human donor in a cohort sampled during active COVID-19.

This clone is a singleton in its sample. The chain couples TRBV7-2 to TRBJ1-5; the D gene is possibly TRBD1 (6 bases). This CDR3 is built from 15 residues. Trimming left V 1 base short and J 2 bases short, with 9 bases between. Germline CDR1 reads SGHTA; CDR2 reads FQGNSA. The CDR3 nucleotides read TGTGCCAGCAGCTTAGTCAGGGGAGGCAATCAGCCCCAGCATTTT. It yields the protein CASSLVRGGNQPQHF.

This chain uses TRBV7-2 with TRBJ1-1; D is possibly TRBD1 (6 bases). The germline V and J ends were trimmed by 1 base and 2 bases, with 11 bases remaining between them. Germline V gene sequence: CDR1 SGHTA, CDR2 FQGNSA. The CDR3 length is 15 residues. CDR3 sequence reads: CASSLGGGANTEAFF. The CDR3 DNA reads TGTGCCAGCAGCTTAGGGGGGGGCGCTAACACTGAAGCTTTCTTT. The full variable domain, rest sourced from reference TRBV7-2 and TRBJ1-1, is GAGVSQSPSNKVTEKGKDVELRCDPISGHTALYWYRQSLGQGLEFLIYFQGNSAPDKSGLPSDRFSAERTGGSVSTLTIQRTQQEDSAVYLCASSLGGGANTEAFFGQGTRLTVV.

The gene calls are TRBV19 and TRBJ2-7; 8 nucleotides align to TRBD1. CDR1 and CDR2 from the germline V gene are LNHDA and SQIVND (reference sequence). The junction had 6 bases not matched to a gene; V was cut back by 0 bases and J by 8 bases. The CDR3 length is 14 residues. CDR3 bases: TGTGCCAGTAGTATAGATGGGACAGGCTTGAAGCAGTACTTC. Translation: CASSIDGTGLKQYF.

The chain uses TRBV11-2 and TRBJ1-5, with TRBD1 as a possible D gene (6 bases). The germline V gene encodes CDR1 SGHAT and CDR2 FQNNGV. CDR3 length: 15 amino acids. Trimming took off 8 bases at V and 10 bases at J, with 24 bases between the two ends. This CDR3 is CASSITGGEGEPQHF. CDR3 coding DNA: TGTGCCAGCTCCATTACGGGGGGCGAGGGTGAACCCCAGCATTTT.

The chain is built from TRBV7-2 and TRBJ1-5; 7 nucleotides agree with TRBD1. The germline V gene has CDR1 SGHTA and CDR2 FQGNSA. The CDR3 consists of 15 residues. After removal of 0 bases from V and 3 bases from J, the junction contained 2 bases not matched to a gene. CDR3 loop: CASSLADRVNQPQHF. The CDR3 nucleotides read TGTGCCAGCAGCTTAGCCGACAGGGTCAATCAGCCCCAGCATTTT.